These T cell receptor beta chains were read from a single sample in a study of blood T cell repertoires in COVID-19. Data came from immunoSEQ multiplex PCR; TCRdb stores just in-frame clones and leaves some out. Of under 400,000 clones listed, about 89% are singletons. Sequenced material: PBMCs or T cells enriched from blood (not recorded which). The receptor set was obtained from a man aged 40-49 years in a cohort exposed to, infected with or recovered from COVID-19 (not recorded which). Each CDR3 is given with its conserved first and last residue. A D gene is named only where the DNA matches it firmly. The size entry is marked missing in some rows and otherwise reads once, few, many or a size class.

j_call | v_call | clone_size | d_call | cdr3_nt | cdr3_aa
TRBJ2-3 | TRBV9 | - | TRBD2 | TGTGCCAGCAGCCTTGGGACTAGCGGCACAGATACGCAGTATTTT | CASSLGTSGTDTQYF
TRBJ2-7 | TRBV10-3 | - | TRBD2 | TGTGCCATCAGTGGGACTAGCGGAGATTACGAGCAGTACTTC | CAISGTSGDYEQYF
TRBJ1-3 | TRBV27 | - | - | TGTGCCAGCAGCCCCCTACCCGACAGAAGCTCTGGAAACACCATATATTTT | CASSPLPDRSSGNTIYF
TRBJ2-1 | TRBV28 | once | TRBD2 | TGTGCCAGCAGTTCACGACTAGCCGGTGAGCAGTTCTTC | CASSSRLAGEQFF
TRBJ2-1 | TRBV12-5 | - | - | TGTGCTAGTGGTTCCAGGGGTGATGAGCAGTTCTTC | CASGSRGDEQFF
TRBJ2-2 | TRBV19 | once | TRBD1 | TGTGCCAGTAGTATAGATTTAAGGGGGCGAGCCACCGGGGAGCTGTTTTTT | CASSIDLRGRATGELFF
TRBJ1-2 | TRBV6-4 | - | - | TGTGCCAGCAGTGCGGAGGTTTCTAACTATGGCTACACCTTC | CASSAEVSNYGYTF
TRBJ2-1 | TRBV10-3 | - | TRBD1 | TGTGCCATCAGGGATTCCCCGGGACAGGGAGTGGAGTTCTTC | CAIRDSPGQGVEFF
TRBJ1-1 | TRBV6-5 | - | TRBD1 | TGTGCCAGCAGTTACTCGGATTCGGCAGGGGGCATTGAAGCTTTCTTT | CASSYSDSAGGIEAFF
TRBJ1-1 | TRBV11-2 | once | TRBD1 | TGTGCCAGCAGCTCGACAGGGGGTCTCGCTGAAGCTTTCTTT | CASSSTGGLAEAFF
TRBJ1-1 | TRBV15 | - | - | TGTGCCACCAGCCTTACAGGGAACACTGAAGCTTTCTTT | CATSLTGNTEAFF
TRBJ2-7 | TRBV10-3 | - | TRBD1 | TGTGCCATCAGTTCCGGGACAGGACCCTACGAGCAGTACTTC | CAISSGTGPYEQYF
TRBJ2-3 | TRBV6-4 | - | - | TGTGCCAGCAGTGACGTACGCGGTTCTAGCACAGATACGCAGTATTTT | CASSDVRGSSTDTQYF
TRBJ1-5 | TRBV19 | - | - | TGTGCCAGTAGAAGTGTAGGGGATGTCCAGCCCCAGCATTTT | CASRSVGDVQPQHF
TRBJ2-3 | TRBV2 | - | - | TGTGCCAGCAGTGAAGTAACGACTAGCACAGATACGCAGTATTTT | CASSEVTTSTDTQYF
TRBJ2-2 | TRBV18 | - | TRBD1 | TGTGCCAGCTCACCACAGGGGGCGAAAGACACCGGGGAGCTGTTTTTT | CASSPQGAKDTGELFF
TRBJ2-1 | TRBV3-1/TRBV3-2 | - | TRBD2 | TGTGCCAGCAGCCCCTCCGGGACTAGCGGCTACAATGAGCAGTTCTTC | CASSPSGTSGYNEQFF